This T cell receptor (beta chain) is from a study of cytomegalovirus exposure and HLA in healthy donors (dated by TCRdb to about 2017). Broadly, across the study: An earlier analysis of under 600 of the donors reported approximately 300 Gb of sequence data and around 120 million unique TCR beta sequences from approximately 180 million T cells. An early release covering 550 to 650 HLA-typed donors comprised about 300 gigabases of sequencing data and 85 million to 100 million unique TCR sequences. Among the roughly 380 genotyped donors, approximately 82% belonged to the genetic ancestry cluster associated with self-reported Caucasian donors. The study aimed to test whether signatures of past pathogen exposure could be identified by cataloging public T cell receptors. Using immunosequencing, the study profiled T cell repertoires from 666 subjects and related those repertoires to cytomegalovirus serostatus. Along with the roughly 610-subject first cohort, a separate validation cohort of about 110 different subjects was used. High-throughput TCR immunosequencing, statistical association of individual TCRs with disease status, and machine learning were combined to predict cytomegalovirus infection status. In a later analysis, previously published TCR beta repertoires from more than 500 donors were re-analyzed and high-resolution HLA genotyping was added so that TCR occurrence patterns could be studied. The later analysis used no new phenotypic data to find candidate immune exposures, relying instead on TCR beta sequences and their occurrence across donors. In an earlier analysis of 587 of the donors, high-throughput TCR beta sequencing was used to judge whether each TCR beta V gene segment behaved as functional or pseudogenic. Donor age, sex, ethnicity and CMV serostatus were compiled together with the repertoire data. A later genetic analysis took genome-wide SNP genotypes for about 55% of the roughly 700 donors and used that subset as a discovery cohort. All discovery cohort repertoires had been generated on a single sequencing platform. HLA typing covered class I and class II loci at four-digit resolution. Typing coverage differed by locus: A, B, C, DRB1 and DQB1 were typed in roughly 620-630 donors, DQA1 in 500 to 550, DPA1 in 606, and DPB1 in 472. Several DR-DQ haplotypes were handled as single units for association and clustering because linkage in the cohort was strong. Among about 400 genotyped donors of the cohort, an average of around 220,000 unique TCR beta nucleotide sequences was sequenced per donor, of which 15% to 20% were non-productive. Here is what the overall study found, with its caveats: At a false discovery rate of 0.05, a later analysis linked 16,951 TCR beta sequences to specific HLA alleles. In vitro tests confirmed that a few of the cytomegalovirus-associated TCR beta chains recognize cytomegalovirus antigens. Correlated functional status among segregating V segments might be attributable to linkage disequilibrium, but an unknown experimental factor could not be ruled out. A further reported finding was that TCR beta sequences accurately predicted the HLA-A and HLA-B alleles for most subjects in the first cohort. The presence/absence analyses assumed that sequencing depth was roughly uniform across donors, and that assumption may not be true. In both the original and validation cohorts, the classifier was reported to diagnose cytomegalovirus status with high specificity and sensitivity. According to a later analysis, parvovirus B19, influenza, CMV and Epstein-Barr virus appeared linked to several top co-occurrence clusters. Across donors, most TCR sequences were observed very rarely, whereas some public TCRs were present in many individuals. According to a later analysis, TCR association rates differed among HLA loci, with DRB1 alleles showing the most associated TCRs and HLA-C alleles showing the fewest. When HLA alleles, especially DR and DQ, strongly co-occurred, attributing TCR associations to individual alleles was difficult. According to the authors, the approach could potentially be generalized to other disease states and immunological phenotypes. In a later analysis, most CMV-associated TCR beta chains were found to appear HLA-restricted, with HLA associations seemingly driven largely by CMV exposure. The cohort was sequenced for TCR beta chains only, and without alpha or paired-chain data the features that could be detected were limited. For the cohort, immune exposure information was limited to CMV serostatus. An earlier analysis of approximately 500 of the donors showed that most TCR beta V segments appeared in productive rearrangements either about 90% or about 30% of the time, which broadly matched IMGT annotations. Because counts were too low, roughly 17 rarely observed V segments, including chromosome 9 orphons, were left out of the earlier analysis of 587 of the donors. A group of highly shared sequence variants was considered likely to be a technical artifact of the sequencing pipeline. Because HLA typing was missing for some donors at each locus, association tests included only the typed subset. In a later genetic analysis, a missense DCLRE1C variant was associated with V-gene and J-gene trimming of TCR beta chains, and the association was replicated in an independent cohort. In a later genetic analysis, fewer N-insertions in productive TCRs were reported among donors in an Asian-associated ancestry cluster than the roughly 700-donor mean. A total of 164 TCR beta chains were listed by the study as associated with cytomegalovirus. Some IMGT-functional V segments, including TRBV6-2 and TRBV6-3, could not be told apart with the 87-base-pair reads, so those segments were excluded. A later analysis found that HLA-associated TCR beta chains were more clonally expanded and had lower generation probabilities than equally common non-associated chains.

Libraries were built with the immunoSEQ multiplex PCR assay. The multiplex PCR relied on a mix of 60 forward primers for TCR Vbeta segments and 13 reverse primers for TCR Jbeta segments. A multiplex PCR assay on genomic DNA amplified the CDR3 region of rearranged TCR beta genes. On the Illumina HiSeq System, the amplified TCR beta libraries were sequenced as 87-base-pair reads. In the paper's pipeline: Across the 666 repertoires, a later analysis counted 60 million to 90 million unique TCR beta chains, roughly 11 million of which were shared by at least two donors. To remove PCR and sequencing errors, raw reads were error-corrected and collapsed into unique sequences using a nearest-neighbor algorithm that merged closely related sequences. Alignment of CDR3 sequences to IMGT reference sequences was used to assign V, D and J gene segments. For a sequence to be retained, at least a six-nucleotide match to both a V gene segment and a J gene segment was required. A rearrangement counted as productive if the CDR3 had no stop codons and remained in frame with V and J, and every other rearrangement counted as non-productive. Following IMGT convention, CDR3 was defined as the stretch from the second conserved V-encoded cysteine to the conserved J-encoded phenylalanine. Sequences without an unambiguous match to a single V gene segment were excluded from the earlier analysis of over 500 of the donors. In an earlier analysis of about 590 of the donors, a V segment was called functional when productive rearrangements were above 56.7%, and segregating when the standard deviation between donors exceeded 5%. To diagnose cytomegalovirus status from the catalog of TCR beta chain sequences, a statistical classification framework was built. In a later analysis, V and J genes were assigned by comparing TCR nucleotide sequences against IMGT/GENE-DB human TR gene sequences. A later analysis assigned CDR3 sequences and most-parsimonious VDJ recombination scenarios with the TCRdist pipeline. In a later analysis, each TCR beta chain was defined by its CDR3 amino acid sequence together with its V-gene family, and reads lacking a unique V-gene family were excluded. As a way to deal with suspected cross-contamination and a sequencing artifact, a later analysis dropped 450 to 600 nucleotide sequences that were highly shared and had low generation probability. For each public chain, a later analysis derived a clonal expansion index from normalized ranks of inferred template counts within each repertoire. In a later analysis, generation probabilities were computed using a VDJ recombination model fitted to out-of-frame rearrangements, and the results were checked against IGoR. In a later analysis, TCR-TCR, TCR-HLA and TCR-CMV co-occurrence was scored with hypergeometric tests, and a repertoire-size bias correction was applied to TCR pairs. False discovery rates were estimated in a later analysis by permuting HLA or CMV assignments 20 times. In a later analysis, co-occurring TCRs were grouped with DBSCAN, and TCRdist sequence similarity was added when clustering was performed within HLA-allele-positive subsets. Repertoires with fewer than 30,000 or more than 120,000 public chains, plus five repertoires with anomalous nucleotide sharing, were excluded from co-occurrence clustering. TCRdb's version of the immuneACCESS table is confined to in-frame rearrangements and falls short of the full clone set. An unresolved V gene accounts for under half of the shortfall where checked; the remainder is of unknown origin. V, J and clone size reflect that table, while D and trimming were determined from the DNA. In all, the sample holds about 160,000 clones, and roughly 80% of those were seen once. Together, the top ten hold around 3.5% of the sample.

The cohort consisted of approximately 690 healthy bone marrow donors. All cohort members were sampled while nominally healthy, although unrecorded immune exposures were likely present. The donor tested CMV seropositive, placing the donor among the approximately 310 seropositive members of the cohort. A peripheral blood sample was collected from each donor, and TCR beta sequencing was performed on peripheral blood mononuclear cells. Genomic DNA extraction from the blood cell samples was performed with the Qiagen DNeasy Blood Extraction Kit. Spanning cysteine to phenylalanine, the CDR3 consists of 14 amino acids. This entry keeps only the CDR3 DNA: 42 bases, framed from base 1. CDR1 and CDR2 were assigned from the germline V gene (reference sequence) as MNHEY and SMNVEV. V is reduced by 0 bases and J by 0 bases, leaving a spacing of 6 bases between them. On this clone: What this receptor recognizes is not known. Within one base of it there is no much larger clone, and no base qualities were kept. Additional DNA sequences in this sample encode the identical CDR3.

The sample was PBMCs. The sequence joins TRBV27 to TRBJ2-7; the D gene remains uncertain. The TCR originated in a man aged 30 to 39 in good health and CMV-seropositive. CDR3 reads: CASSLSAVSYEQYF. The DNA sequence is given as TGTGCCAGCAGTTTATCGGCAGTCTCCTACGAGCAGTACTTC.